This record looks at one T cell receptor beta chain sequence and its context. The antigen is unknown. These data come from a study of cytomegalovirus exposure and HLA in healthy donors. Study summary: About 80 million unique TCR sequences came from HLA-typed donors in an early release.

Study outcomes and limitations: A later analysis associated 16,000 or so TCR beta sequences with HLA alleles at a 0.05 false discovery rate.

V was trimmed by 3 bases and J by 3 bases, leaving 9 bases between them. This CDR3 has 13 amino acids. Germline CDR1 MNHEY, CDR2 SVGAGI. PCR employed 60 Vbeta and 13 Jbeta primers. Sequencing used immunoSEQ multiplex PCR; TCRdb keeps in-frame clones, though not all of them. The sample gives 95,000 to 150,000 clones, 80% to 85% of which show up once; more than 2% is in the top ten. The clonotype originates from a man under 40 in good health and CMV-seronegative. The gene calls are TRBV6-5 and TRBJ2-7; no clear D. The source material was PBMCs. CDR3 in DNA: TGTGCCAGCAGTTATGGCGGAATCTACGAGCAGTACTTC. The encoded protein is CASSYGGIYEQYF.